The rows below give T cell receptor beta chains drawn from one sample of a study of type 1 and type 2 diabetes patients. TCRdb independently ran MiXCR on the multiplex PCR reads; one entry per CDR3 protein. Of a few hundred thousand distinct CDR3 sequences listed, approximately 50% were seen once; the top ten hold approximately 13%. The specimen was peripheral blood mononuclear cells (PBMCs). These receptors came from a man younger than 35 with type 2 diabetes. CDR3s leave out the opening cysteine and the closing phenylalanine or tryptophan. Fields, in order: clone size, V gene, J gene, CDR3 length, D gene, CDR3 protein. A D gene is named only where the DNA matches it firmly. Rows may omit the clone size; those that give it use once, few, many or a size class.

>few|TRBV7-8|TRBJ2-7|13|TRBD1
ASSVTGTGTYEQY
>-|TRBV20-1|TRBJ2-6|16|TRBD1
SALTWGQGDTGANVLT
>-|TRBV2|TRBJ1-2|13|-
ASSGRVGVWYGYT
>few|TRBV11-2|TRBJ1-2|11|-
ASSLGRFYGYT
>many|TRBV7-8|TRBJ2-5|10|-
ASRPSMGTQY
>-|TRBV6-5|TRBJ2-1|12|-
ASSYGGGYNEQF
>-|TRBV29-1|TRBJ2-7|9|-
SGREAYEQY
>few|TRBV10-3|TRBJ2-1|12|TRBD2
ATLASGNVNEQF
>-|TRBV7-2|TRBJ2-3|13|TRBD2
ASSFTGGQGDTQY
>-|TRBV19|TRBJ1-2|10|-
TSSISDYGYT
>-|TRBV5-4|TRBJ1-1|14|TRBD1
ASSRPQGAGYTEAF
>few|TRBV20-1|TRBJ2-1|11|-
SANGDRYNEQF
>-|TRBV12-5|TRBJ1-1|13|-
ASGLTASFGTEAF
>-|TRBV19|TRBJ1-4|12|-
ASSIGGHLPKLF
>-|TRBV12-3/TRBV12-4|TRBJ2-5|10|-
ASSGEWETQY
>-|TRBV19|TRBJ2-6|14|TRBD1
ASNDRGVPGANVLT
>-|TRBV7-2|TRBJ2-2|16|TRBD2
ASSLWGTSAANTGELF
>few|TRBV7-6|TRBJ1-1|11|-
ASSGGLNTEAF
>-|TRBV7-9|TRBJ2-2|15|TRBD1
ASSLAPRTGSTGELF
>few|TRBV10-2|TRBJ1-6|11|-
ASSDLGVLTLH
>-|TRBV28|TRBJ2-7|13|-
ASTGRVVPHYEQY
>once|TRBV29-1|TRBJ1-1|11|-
SVKDGLNSEAF
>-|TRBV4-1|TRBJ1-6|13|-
ASSPLGLRGTPLH
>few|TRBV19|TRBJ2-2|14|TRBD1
ASSALTGGDTGELF
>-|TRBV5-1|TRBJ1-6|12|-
ASSPGSPNSPLH
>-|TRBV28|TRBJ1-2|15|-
ASSFAHIDPWLGGYT
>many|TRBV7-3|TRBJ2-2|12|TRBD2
ASSPSGNTGELF
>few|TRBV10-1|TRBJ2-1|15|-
ASSEARSAGSYNEQF
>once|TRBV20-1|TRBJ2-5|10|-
SAHSGGETQY
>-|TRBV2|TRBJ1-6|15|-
ASSERQLSSYNSPLH
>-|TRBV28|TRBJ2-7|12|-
ASSRDPSSYEQY
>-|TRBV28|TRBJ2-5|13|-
ASSSPSPGEETQY
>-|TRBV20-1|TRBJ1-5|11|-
SATRQDNQPQH
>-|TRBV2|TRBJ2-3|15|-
ASSESIRDRLTDTQY
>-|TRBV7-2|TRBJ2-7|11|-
ASSPPADYEQY
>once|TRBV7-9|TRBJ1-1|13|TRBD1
ASSARQGVNTEAF
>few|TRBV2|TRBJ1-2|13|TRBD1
ASSYTGTANYGYT
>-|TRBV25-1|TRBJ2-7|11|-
AISEYSSYEQY
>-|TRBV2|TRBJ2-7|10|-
ASSTSYYEQY
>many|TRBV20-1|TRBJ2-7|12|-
SARDRLDRYEQY
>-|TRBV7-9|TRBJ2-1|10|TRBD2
ASSVSGDEQF
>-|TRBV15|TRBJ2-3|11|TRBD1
AAPTGIPDTQY
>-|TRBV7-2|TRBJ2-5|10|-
ASSLDVKTQY
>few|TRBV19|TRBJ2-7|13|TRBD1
ASSFIGQGLHEQY
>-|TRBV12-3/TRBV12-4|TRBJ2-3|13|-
ASREQLLNTDTQY
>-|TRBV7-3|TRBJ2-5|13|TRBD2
ASSAAPGGPETQY
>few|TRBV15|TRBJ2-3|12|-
ATSRGEPTDTQY
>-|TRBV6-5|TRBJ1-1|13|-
ASSYGMEPNTEAF
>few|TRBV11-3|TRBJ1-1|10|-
ASSLDGSEAF
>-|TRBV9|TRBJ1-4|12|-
ASGSRDSNEKLF
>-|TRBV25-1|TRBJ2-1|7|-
ASTVEQF
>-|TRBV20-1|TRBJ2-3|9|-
GASRADTQY
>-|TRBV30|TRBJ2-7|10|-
AWSPGTYEQY
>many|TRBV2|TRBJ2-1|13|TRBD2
ASTAGGFLDNEQF
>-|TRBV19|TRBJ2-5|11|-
ASSMSSQETQY
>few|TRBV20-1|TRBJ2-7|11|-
SGKGDNSYEQY
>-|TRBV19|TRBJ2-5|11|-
ASSIDPGETQY
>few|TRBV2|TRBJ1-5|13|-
ASSREGDSNQPQH
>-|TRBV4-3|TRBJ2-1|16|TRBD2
ASSQDGSGRAVGNEQF
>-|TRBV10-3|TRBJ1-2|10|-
AIIGPGDGYT